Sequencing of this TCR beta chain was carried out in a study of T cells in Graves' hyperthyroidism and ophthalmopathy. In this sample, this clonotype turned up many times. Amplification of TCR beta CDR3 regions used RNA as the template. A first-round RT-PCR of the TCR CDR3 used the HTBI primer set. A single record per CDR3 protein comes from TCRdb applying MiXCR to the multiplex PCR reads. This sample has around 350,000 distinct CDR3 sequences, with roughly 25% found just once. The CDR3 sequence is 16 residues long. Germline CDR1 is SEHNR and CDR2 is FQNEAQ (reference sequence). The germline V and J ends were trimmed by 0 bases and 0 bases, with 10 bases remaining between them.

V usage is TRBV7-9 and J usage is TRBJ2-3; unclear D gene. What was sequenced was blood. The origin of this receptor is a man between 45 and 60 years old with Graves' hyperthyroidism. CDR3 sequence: CASSLARGGSTDTQYF. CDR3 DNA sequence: TGTGCCAGCAGCTTAGCGCGTGGCGGAAGCACAGATACGCAGTATTTT.